The clone carrying this T cell receptor beta chain was seen a few times. The antigen remains unidentified. The data derive from a study of lymphopenia after photon versus proton radiotherapy. Study observations and caveats: Post-nadir diversity loss with photons came from oligoclonal expansion, particularly CD8+ Temra cells. A bigger post-nadir fall in TCR diversity correlated inversely with survival time in deceased patients. Proton therapy kept repertoires fairly stable, unlike photons, which gained effector/memory cells. Authors raise, but do not show, better survival with proton therapy.

Data came from immunoSEQ multiplex PCR; TCRdb stores just in-frame clones and leaves some out. The table lists about 83,000 clones, around 80% of them singletons. Trimming stripped 7 bases from V and 3 bases from J, with 13 bases between. This CDR3 contains 14 residues. Germline loops: CDR1 LNHDA, CDR2 SQIVND (reference sequence). This clonotype was sampled from a man aged 55-75 years with pancreatic cancer. Sequenced material: peripheral blood, taken from a patient treated with proton-based radiotherapy. The chain uses TRBV19 and TRBJ2-1; D may be TRBD1 (5 bases). CDR3 coding DNA: TGTGCCAGTACCAAGGGGTGGGGCTACAATGAGCAGTTCTTC. Translated, it gives CASTKGWGYNEQFF.